This TCR beta chain was found in a study of blood T cell repertoires in COVID-19 (dated by TCRdb to 2019 to 2021). General notes on the study: The collaborator samples originated in the United States, Italy and Spain and spanned the acute and convalescent phases of COVID-19. The prospective study material was composed of cDNA or gDNA derived from T cells, B-cell-depleted T cells, or PBMCs. The dataset comprised deeply sampled blood TCRbeta repertoires from subjects exposed to, actively infected with, or recovered from COVID-19. The repertoires were released in a freely available public database intended as a resource for research on the immune response to SARS-CoV-2. The samples were drawn from two sources: the first 160 participants of the ongoing ImmuneRACE study, and 1,000 to 1,500 subjects contributed by 6 global collaborators. Sample metadata almost always included a de-identified subject ID, COVID-19 status, age in years and sex. Where available, HLA class I and class II types were obtained from metadata supplied by the sample provider rather than from assay-based typing.

Each collaborating institution followed its own protocols to collect whole blood in K2EDTA tubes. Collaborator samples were shipped for TCRbeta analysis as frozen whole blood, isolated PBMCs, or DNA extracted from either sample type. Beyond this particular receptor, the publication reports: How much clinical and demographic metadata was included differed by source and by participant, and the metadata was provided uncurated.

The germline V gene gives CDR1 as SGHRS and CDR2 as YFSETQ. Trimming at the junction amounts to 4 bases on V and 6 bases on J, and the germline ends lie 14 bases apart. The CDR3 sequence holds 14 residues, the cysteine and phenylalanine included. The read is trimmed to its CDR3 DNA, 42 bases read in frame from base 1. The immunoSEQ Assay, a bias-controlled multiplex PCR, was used to amplify TCRbeta CDR3 regions from genomic DNA. In the authors' own workflow: The number of nucleated cells in each sample was estimated by amplification of reference gene primers within the assay. Sequence reads were collapsed and filtered to measure the absolute abundance of every unique TCRbeta CDR3 rearrangement. For each sample, productive Simpson clonality was calculated as the square root of Simpson's diversity index across productive rearrangements. Held by TCRdb, this immuneACCESS table contains in-frame sequences only and omits some clones. Under half of the omission traces to an unresolved V gene where checked; the cause of the rest is unknown. From that table come the V and J calls and clone size; the DNA was used to work out D and trimming. A total of about 160,000 clones appear in this sample, approximately 91% of them only once. In total, the top ten clones hold roughly 2.3% of the sample.

As to this clone: Which antigen it targets is not known. Per-base quality was not reported, and no clone a single base away is much larger than it.

Recombination connected TRBV5-1 to TRBJ2-1; there is no confident call for the D gene. Sequencing was done on a sample of peripheral blood. This TCR derives from a man between 18 and 29 years old with acute or convalescent COVID-19. The DNA is TGCGCCAGCAGCCCCCATCAGACGGGCAATGAGCAGTTCTTC. It translates to CASSPHQTGNEQFF.